This T cell receptor beta chain was profiled in a study of blood T cell repertoires in COVID-19. Germline lookup yields CDR1 SGHTA and CDR2 FQGNSA. CDR3 size: 15 residues. Trimming took 3 bases from V and 4 from J; bases not matched to a gene: 7. The count of this clone is one. Generated by immunoSEQ multiplex PCR, the TCRdb table keeps only in-frame clones and is missing some. The sample consists of approximately 62,000 clones, 65% to 85% of them appearing once. The sequence derives from a woman aged 45-65 years with active or convalescent COVID-19. This sequence joins TRBV7-2 and TRBJ1-2; 8 bases fit TRBD1. The sequenced sample was peripheral blood. The CDR3 sequence: CASSFNRGTPYGYTF. CDR3 coding DNA: TGTGCCAGCAGCTTTAACAGGGGGACACCCTATGGCTACACCTTC. Full variable domain (outside the CDR3, taken from reference TRBV7-2 and TRBJ1-2): GAGVSQSPSNKVTEKGKDVELRCDPISGHTALYWYRQSLGQGLEFLIYFQGNSAPDKSGLPSDRFSAERTGGSVSTLTIQRTQQEDSAVYLCASSFNRGTPYGYTFGSGTRLTVV.